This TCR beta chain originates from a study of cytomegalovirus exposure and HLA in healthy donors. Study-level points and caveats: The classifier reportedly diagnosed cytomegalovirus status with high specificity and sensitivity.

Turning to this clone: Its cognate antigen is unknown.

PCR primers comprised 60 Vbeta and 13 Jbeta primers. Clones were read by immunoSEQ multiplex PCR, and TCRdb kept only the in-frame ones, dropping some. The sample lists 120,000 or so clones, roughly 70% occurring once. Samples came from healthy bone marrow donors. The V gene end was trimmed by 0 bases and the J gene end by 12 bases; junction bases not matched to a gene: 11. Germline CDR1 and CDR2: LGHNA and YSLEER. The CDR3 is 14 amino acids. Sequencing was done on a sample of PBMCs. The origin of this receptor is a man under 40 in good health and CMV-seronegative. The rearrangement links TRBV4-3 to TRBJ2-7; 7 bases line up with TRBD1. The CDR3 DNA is TGCGCCAGCAGCCAAGATTTTGCTGACAGGGAACGGTACTTC. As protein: CASSQDFADRERYF.